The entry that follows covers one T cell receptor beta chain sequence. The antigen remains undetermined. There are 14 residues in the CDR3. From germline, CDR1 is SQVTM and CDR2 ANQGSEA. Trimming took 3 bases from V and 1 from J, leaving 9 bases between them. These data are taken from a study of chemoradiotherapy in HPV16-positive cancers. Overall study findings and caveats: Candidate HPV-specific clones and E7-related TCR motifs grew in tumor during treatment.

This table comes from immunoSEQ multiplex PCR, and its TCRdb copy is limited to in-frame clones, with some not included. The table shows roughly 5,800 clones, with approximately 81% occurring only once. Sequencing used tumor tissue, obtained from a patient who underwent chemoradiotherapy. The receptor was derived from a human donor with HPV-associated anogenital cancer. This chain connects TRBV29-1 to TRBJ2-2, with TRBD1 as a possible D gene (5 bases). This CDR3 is CSVDSGQNTGELFF. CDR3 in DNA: TGCAGCGTTGATTCAGGACAGAACACCGGGGAGCTGTTTTTT.